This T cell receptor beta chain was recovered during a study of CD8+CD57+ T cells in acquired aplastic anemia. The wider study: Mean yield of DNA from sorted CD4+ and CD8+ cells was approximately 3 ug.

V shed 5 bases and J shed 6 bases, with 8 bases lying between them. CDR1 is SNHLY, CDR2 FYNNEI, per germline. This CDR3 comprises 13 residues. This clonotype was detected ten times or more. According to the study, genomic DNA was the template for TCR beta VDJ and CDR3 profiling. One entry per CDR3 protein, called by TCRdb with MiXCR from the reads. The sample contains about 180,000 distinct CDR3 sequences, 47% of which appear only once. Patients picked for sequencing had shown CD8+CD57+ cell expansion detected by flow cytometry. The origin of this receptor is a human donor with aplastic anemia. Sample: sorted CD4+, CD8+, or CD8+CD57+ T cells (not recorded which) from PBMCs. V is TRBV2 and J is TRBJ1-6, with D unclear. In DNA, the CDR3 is TGTGCCAGCAGTCTTCGGGTTAATTCACCCCTCCACTTT. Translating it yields CASSLRVNSPLHF.